What follows are 12 T cell receptor beta chains derived from one specimen sequenced in a study of OX40 agonist ivuxolimab in advanced cancers. Clones were read by immunoSEQ multiplex PCR, and TCRdb kept only the in-frame ones, dropping some. The table shows fewer than 70,000 clones, with around 85% occurring only once. The sample consisted of CD4+ or CD8+ T cells sorted from blood, taken in a trial of the OX40 agonist ivuxolimab. These TCRs come from an adult with an advanced solid tumor such as melanoma, head and neck, liver or kidney cancer.

CDR3 bases: TGTGCCAGCAGCCCCCGCCGGATGCGGGACACAGATACGCAGTATTTT. Its protein is CASSPRRMRDTDTQYF. This sequence joins TRBV7-9 and TRBJ2-3; tentatively, D is TRBD2 (6 bases). V was pared by 5 bases and J by 2 bases, with 17 bases between. This CDR3 contains 16 residues. The germline gives CDR1 SEHNR, CDR2 FQNEAQ (reference sequence).

The genes are TRBV7-9 and TRBJ1-4; TRBD1 matches 8 bases. This CDR3 has 15 residues. Germline V CDR1 and CDR2: SEHNR, FQNEAQ (reference sequence). Germline trimming cut 5 bases from V and 5 bases from J; bases unmatched to any gene: 7. This CDR3 is CASSIRTGRNEKLFF. CDR3 in DNA: TGTGCCAGCAGCATCCGGACAGGGAGAAATGAAAAACTGTTTTTT.

The chain carries TRBV5-1 and TRBJ2-7; weak D call: TRBD2 (6 bases). This CDR3 is 15 amino acids long. Trimming took 0 bases from V and 1 from J, leaving 11 bases between them. CDR1 and CDR2 from the germline V gene are SGHRS and YFSETQ. This CDR3 is CASSLAGTQSYEQYF. In DNA form, the CDR3 reads TGCGCCAGCAGCTTGGCCGGGACTCAGTCCTACGAGCAGTACTTC.

CDR3 sequence reads: CASELAGGDEQFF. DNA of the CDR3: TGTGCCAGCGAACTAGCGGGAGGGGATGAGCAGTTCTTC. The chain links TRBV6-5 to TRBJ2-1; 13 nucleotides line up with TRBD2. V was clipped by 8 bases and J by 8 bases; unmatched bases: 3. This CDR3 has 13 amino acids. CDR1 MNHEY and CDR2 SVGAGI come from the germline V gene.

V is TRBV18 and J is TRBJ2-5, with D unclear. V lost 2 bases and J 4 bases, leaving 11 bases between the germline ends. The CDR3 loop spans 14 amino acids. CDR1 and CDR2 (germline): KGHSH, LQKENI. This CDR3 reads CASSPGALGETQYF. The CDR3 bases are TGTGCCAGCTCACCAGGAGCGTTAGGAGAGACCCAGTACTTC.

The rearrangement uses TRBV28 and TRBJ2-1; TRBD2 might be the D (6 bases). Trimming removed 10 bases at V and 0 bases at J, with 16 bases between. There are 15 residues in the CDR3. Germline V gene sequence: CDR1 MDHEN, CDR2 SYDVKM. The CDR3 DNA follows: TGTGCCACCTGCGGGGAGGATCGCTCCTACAATGAGCAGTTCTTC. Protein product: CATCGEDRSYNEQFF.

CDR3 sequence reads: CASSLQTVNTEAFF. The CDR3 nucleotides are TGTGCCAGTAGTCTGCAGACGGTGAACACTGAAGCTTTCTTT. The gene calls are TRBV19 and TRBJ1-1; unclear D gene. This CDR3 has 14 amino acids. V lost 5 bases, J lost 0 bases, and 10 bases lay in between. Germline V gene sequence: CDR1 LNHDA, CDR2 SQIVND (reference sequence).

This chain links TRBV6-6 with TRBJ1-5, with D perhaps TRBD1 (5 bases). The CDR3 covers 14 residues. The germline V gene has CDR1 MNHNY and CDR2 SVGAGI (reference sequence). V lost 5 bases and J lost 4, with 12 bases in between. The CDR3 nucleotides are TGTGCCAGCAGTCGGGGGTGGGGAAATCAGCCCCAGCATTTT. Protein: CASSRGWGNQPQHF.

The chain employs TRBV4-2 and TRBJ2-5; the match to TRBD2 covers 9 bases. With the DNA end fitting TRBJ2-7 better, the J assignment may be wrong. Germline CDR1 is LGHNA and CDR2 is YNFKEQ. This CDR3 has 15 residues. The CDR3 loop is CASSQVGTSPSEQYF. The DNA for the CDR3 is TGTGCCAGCAGCCAAGTTGGGACTAGCCCCTCCGAGCAGTACTTC.

This clone rates as medium-sized. J is TRBJ1-2 and V is TRBV2, with 8 nucleotides matching TRBD1. With V trimmed by 9 bases and J by 2 bases, 2 bases remained unmatched. This CDR3 spans 12 amino acids. Germline V gene data show CDR1 as SNHLY and CDR2 as FYNNEI. The CDR3 reads CASGTGNYGYTF. The CDR3 coding sequence is TGTGCCAGTGGGACAGGAAACTATGGCTACACCTTC.

The chain combines TRBV15 with TRBJ2-5; 7 bases match TRBD2. The CDR3 is 14 amino acids. CDR1 and CDR2 from the germline V gene are LNHNV and YYDKDF (reference sequence). V gave up 5 bases and J gave up 3 bases; unmatched junction bases: 6. The DNA of the CDR3 is TGTGCCACCAGCTACTGGAGCGGGAAAGAGACCCAGTACTTC. Translation gives CATSYWSGKETQYF.

The V gene is TRBV4-2, the J gene TRBJ2-1; a weak D match, TRBD2 (6 bases). CDR1 is LGHNA and CDR2 is YNFKEQ in the germline V gene. The V end was cut by 1 base, the J end by 2 bases, with 12 bases between. The CDR3 has 16 amino acids. CDR3 sequence reads: CASSQVGSGAYNEQFF. CDR3 nucleotides: TGTGCCAGCAGCCAAGTGGGTAGCGGCGCCTACAATGAGCAGTTCTTC.